These 22 T cell receptor beta chains originate from one sample sequenced in a study of cytomegalovirus exposure and HLA in healthy donors. A multiplex PCR was run with 60 Vbeta primers and 13 Jbeta primers. Generated by immunoSEQ multiplex PCR, the TCRdb table keeps only in-frame clones and is missing some. This table holds some 150,000 clones, 80% found once. Source material: PBMCs. Receptors originate from a man aged 25-45 years in good health and CMV-seronegative.

The chain combines TRBV10-3 with TRBJ1-4, with TRBD1 matching over 8 bases. CDR1 and CDR2 from the germline V gene are ENHRY and SYGVKD. The CDR3 loop spans 15 amino acids. Losses at the gene ends were 3 bases for V and 2 bases for J; bases not matched to a gene: 2. This chain's CDR3 is CAISDRDRTNEKLFF. DNA for the CDR3: TGTGCCATCAGTGATCGGGACAGGACTAATGAAAAACTGTTTTTT.

CDR3 amino acids: CASVVLQGSGANVLTF. The CDR3 coding sequence is TGTGCCAGCGTTGTATTACAGGGATCTGGGGCCAACGTCCTGACTTTC. The chain uses TRBV2 and TRBJ2-6, with D possibly being TRBD1 (6 bases). V was clipped by 8 bases and J by 1 base, with 15 bases between them. This CDR3 is 16 amino acids long. Germline-derived CDR1 and CDR2 are SNHLY and FYNNEI. Together with reference TRBV2 and TRBJ2-6, the CDR3 gives the full variable domain: EPEVTQTPSHQVTQMGQEVILRCVPISNHLYFYWYRQILGQKVEFLVSFYNNEISEKSEIFDDQFSVERPDGSNFTLKIRSTKLEDSAMYFCASVVLQGSGANVLTFGAGSRLTVL.

The V call is TRBV9, the J call TRBJ2-7; possibly TRBD2 for D (5 bases). The length of the CDR3 is 17 residues. The germline gives CDR1 SGDLS, CDR2 YYNGEE. Trimming removed 0 bases from V and 0 bases from J, with 16 bases in between. The CDR3 here is CASSVDPVGSSSYEQYF. The CDR3 DNA sequence: TGTGCCAGCAGCGTAGATCCCGTAGGGAGTAGCTCCTACGAGCAGTACTTC.

This clone came up once. The chain uses TRBV6-5 and TRBJ1-3, with TRBD1 matching 9 bases. This CDR3 has 16 residues. Germline CDR1 reads MNHEY; CDR2 reads SVGAGI. The trim removed 2 bases at V and 2 bases at J, leaving 4 bases unmatched. CDR3 bases: TGTGCCAGCAGTTACAGTGGGACAGGGCCTGGAAACACCATATATTTT. This gives the protein CASSYSGTGPGNTIYF.

The chain uses TRBV30 and TRBJ2-7; D is possibly TRBD1 (6 bases). Germline CDR1 is GTSNPN and CDR2 is SVGIG (reference sequence). Trimming removed 0 bases from V and 5 bases from J, with 11 bases in between. This CDR3 spans 13 amino acids. The CDR3 is CAWSVLRGHEQYF. In DNA, the CDR3 is TGTGCCTGGAGTGTACTCAGGGGACACGAGCAGTACTTC.

The genes are TRBV10-3 and TRBJ2-1; D gene uncertain. V lost 10 bases, J lost 5 bases, and 9 bases lay in between. CDR3 length: 11 amino acids. Germline-derived CDR1 and CDR2 are ENHRY and SYGVKD. CDR3 DNA: TGTGCCACCATCCGGGACAATGAGCAGTTCTTC. This gives the protein CATIRDNEQFF.

The chain uses TRBV6-5 and TRBJ1-1; D not certain. The germline gives CDR1 MNHEY, CDR2 SVGAGI. The CDR3 is 13 residues long. With 4 bases removed from V and 0 bases from J, the gap between germline ends came to 6 bases. In DNA, the CDR3 is TGTGCCAGCAGTTTTTCAATGAACACTGAAGCTTTCTTT. This translates into CASSFSMNTEAFF.

The chain links TRBV11-3 to TRBJ2-7, with D possibly TRBD1 on 6 matching bases. Germline CDR1 reads SGHNT; CDR2 reads YENEEA. The germline V and J ends were trimmed by 1 base and 3 bases, with 13 bases remaining between them. The CDR3 runs 15 residues. CDR3: CASSLGGPGDYEQYF. The CDR3, as DNA: TGTGCCAGCAGCTTAGGGGGACCAGGGGACTACGAGCAGTACTTC. The full variable domain, with the rest looked up from reference TRBV11-3 and TRBJ2-7, is EAGVVQSPRYKIIEKKQPVAFWCNPISGHNTLYWYLQNLGQGPELLIRYENEEAVDDSQLPKDRFSAERLKGVDSTLKIQPAELGDSAVYLCASSLGGPGDYEQYFGPGTRLTVT.

This clone is a singleton in its sample. The V gene is TRBV7-9, the J gene TRBJ1-1; 9 bases match TRBD1. V was pared by 0 bases and J by 2 bases, with 1 base of the junction left unmatched. The CDR3 totals 15 residues. Germline assignment: CDR1 SEHNR and CDR2 FQNEAQ (reference sequence). The CDR3 nucleotides are TGTGCCAGCAGCTTAGCGGGACAGGGCAACACTGAAGCTTTCTTT. It specifies CASSLAGQGNTEAFF.

This chain joins TRBV9 and TRBJ2-1; the match to TRBD2 covers 8 bases. The V gene end was trimmed by 4 bases and the J gene end by 5 bases; junction bases not matched to a gene: 5. CDR1 and CDR2 from the germline V gene are SGDLS and YYNGEE. The CDR3 has 14 amino acids. The CDR3 is CASSSRGGHNEQFF. CDR3 coding DNA: TGTGCCAGCAGCTCCCGCGGGGGGCACAATGAGCAGTTCTTC.

This clone was counted between two and nine times. This sequence joins TRBV5-1 and TRBJ1-1; tentatively, D is TRBD1 (5 bases). The CDR3 loop spans 12 amino acids. Germline V gives CDR1 SGHRS, CDR2 YFSETQ. Trimming removed 8 bases from V and 8 bases from J, with 16 bases in between. CDR3 amino acids: CASNLGGGEAFF. The CDR3 nucleotides are TGCGCCAGTAACCTAGGCGGGGGGGAAGCTTTCTTT.

The chain links TRBV4-3 to TRBJ2-5; TRBD1 matches 7 bases. The CDR3 has 19 residues. Germline CDR1 is LGHNA and CDR2 is YSLEER. V was pared by 0 bases and J by 5 bases, with 18 bases of the junction left unmatched. This chain's CDR3 is CASSQERQGSGIQRETQYF. CDR3 DNA sequence: TGCGCCAGCAGCCAAGAGCGACAGGGAAGTGGGATCCAGAGGGAGACCCAGTACTTC.

This chain connects TRBV13 to TRBJ2-2; 9 nucleotides agree with TRBD2. This CDR3 region has 15 residues. Germline V gene lookup returns CDR1 PRHDT and CDR2 FYEKMQ (reference sequence). Losses at the gene ends were 5 bases for V and 4 bases for J; bases not matched to a gene: 5. The CDR3 region has the DNA TGTGCCAGCAGCAGTAGCGGGGGATCCACCGGGGAGCTGTTTTTT. As protein: CASSSSGGSTGELFF.

The chain combines TRBV14 with TRBJ1-5, with D unresolved. Trimming left V 2 bases short and J 0 bases short, with 11 bases between. The CDR3 runs to 16 residues. Germline lookup yields CDR1 SGHDN and CDR2 FVKESK. CDR3 region: CASSQSGRHSNQPQHF. The CDR3 DNA is TGTGCCAGCAGCCAATCTGGGCGACATAGCAATCAGCCCCAGCATTTT.

The J gene is TRBJ1-2, the V gene TRBV27; D unresolved. Germline V gene data show CDR1 as MNHEY and CDR2 as SMNVEV (reference sequence). CDR3 length: 15 residues. Trimming took 3 bases from V and 0 from J, leaving 11 bases between them. The CDR3 DNA follows: TGTGCCAGCAGTTTGAGCCAATCTCCTAACTATGGCTACACCTTC. This encodes CASSLSQSPNYGYTF.

The V gene is TRBV27, the J gene TRBJ2-5, with D possibly being TRBD2 (5 bases). Germline V CDR1 and CDR2: MNHEY, SMNVEV (reference sequence). V lost 2 bases and J 1 base, leaving 11 bases between the germline ends. The CDR3 extends over 15 amino acids. The CDR3 bases are TGTGCCAGCAGTTTAAGGGAGACTATCCAAGAGACCCAGTACTTC. It yields the protein CASSLRETIQETQYF.

The chain carries TRBV7-8 and TRBJ2-7, with 9 positions matching TRBD2. Per germline, CDR1 SGHVS and CDR2 FQNEAQ. With 1 base clipped from V and 4 bases from J, the junction kept 11 bases outside the gene matches. The CDR3 spans 17 residues. CDR3 bases: TGTGCCAGCAGCTTAGGGCTGACTAGCGGCAAAGAATACGAGCAGTACTTC. Amino acid sequence: CASSLGLTSGKEYEQYF.

The count of this clone is one. The rearrangement links TRBV27 to TRBJ1-5; the match to TRBD1 covers 9 bases. Germline V CDR1 and CDR2: MNHEY, SMNVEV (reference sequence). CDR3 length: 17 residues. Losses at the gene ends were 6 bases for V and 0 bases for J; bases not matched to a gene: 9. The CDR3 nucleotides are TGTGCCAGCAGCGCGGACAGGGGAGGGCTTAGCAATCAGCCCCAGCATTTT. Protein sequence: CASSADRGGLSNQPQHF.

The V and J genes are TRBV5-1 and TRBJ2-7; 8 bases are shared with TRBD1. Per the germline V gene, CDR1 is SGHRS and CDR2 is YFSETQ. The CDR3 contains 15 residues. V was clipped by 2 bases and J by 1 base; unmatched bases: 5. The CDR3 reads CASSFLQGASYEQYF. The CDR3 DNA reads TGCGCCAGCAGCTTTTTGCAGGGGGCTTCCTACGAGCAGTACTTC.

This sequence joins TRBV7-2 and TRBJ1-6; 8 nucleotides agree with TRBD1. V gave up 4 bases and J gave up 0 bases; unmatched junction bases: 8. The germline CDR1 and CDR2 sequences are SGHTA and FQGNSA. There are 18 residues in the CDR3. The CDR3 spells CASSYPRDRSSYNSPLHF. DNA of the CDR3: TGTGCCAGCAGCTATCCCCGGGACAGGAGCTCCTATAATTCACCCCTCCACTTT.

The chain combines TRBV5-5 with TRBJ2-7, with TRBD1 as a possible D gene (6 bases). The CDR3 loop spans 14 amino acids. Germline lookup yields CDR1 SGHKS and CDR2 YYEKEE (reference sequence). The germline V and J ends were trimmed by 4 bases and 2 bases, with 13 bases remaining between them. CDR3 amino acids: CASSGTGPPYEQYF. The CDR3 region has the DNA TGTGCCAGCAGCGGCACAGGGCCTCCCTACGAGCAGTACTTC.

This clone was seen only a few times. V gene TRBV5-1 combines with J gene TRBJ2-7; D perhaps matches TRBD1 (6 bases). The CDR3 is 14 residues long. CDR1 SGHRS and CDR2 YFSETQ come from the germline V gene. V dropped 3 bases and J dropped 0 bases, with 10 bases sitting between them. In nucleotides, the CDR3 is TGCGCCAGCAGCTCTGGACAGAGCTCCTACGAGCAGTACTTC. Its translation: CASSSGQSSYEQYF.